The 5 T cell receptor beta chains reported below all come from one sample, sequenced in a study of T cell responses to AZD1222 COVID-19 vaccine (dated by TCRdb to the early 2020s). The receptor library was made with the immunoSEQ multiplex PCR assay. Entries here come from immuneACCESS through TCRdb and include only in-frame sequences with V and J called. Some clones fail to appear in such tables; in the studies checked, an unresolved V gene covers under half of the shortfall, and the cause of the remainder is unknown. The sample table holds around 110,000 clones, of which 92% were seen once. 1.6% of the sample comes from the top ten. The meaning of the sample's time point label: about 28 days (+/-7) after the second vaccine dose. Sequenced here: peripheral blood, sampled 28 days after the second AZD1222 dose. The receptor set was obtained from an adult who received the AZD1222 COVID-19 vaccine.

V and J are TRBV28 and TRBJ2-1; D remains unclear. From germline, CDR1 is MDHEN and CDR2 SYDVKM. V was cut by 6 bases and J by 2 bases, with 17 bases left in between. The CDR3 is made up of 16 amino acids. The CDR3, as DNA: TGTGCCAGCAGCCAGCTTAATACTGGACCCTACAATGAGCAGTTCTTC. It codes for CASSQLNTGPYNEQFF. Variable domain in full (rest from reference TRBV28 and TRBJ2-1): DVKVTQSSRYLVKRTGEKVFLECVQDMDHENMFWYRQDPGLGLRLIYFSYDVKMKEKGDIPEGYSVSREKKERFSLILESASTNQTSMYLCASSQLNTGPYNEQFFGPGTRLTVL.

This chain links TRBV7-2 with TRBJ2-3, with 14 bases aligning to TRBD2. Germline CDR1 SGHTA, CDR2 FQGNSA. The J segment lost 4 bases and the V segment lost 5 bases, leaving 5 bases of the junction unmatched. The CDR3 loop spans 16 amino acids. For the CDR3, the DNA is TGTGCCAGCAGCCTCCGACTAGCGGGAGGGCCAGATACGCAGTATTTT. It codes for CASSLRLAGGPDTQYF. The full variable domain, with the rest looked up from reference TRBV7-2 and TRBJ2-3, is GAGVSQSPSNKVTEKGKDVELRCDPISGHTALYWYRQSLGQGLEFLIYFQGNSAPDKSGLPSDRFSAERTGGSVSTLTIQRTQQEDSAVYLCASSLRLAGGPDTQYFGPGTRLTVL.

The chain recombines TRBV3-1 (or the pseudogene TRBV3-2) with TRBJ1-4, with D unresolved. There are 17 residues in the CDR3. With 4 bases removed from V and 4 bases from J, the gap between germline ends came to 19 bases. CDR1 and CDR2 from the germline V gene are LGHDT and YNNKEL (reference sequence). The CDR3: CASSPTAGREFNEKLFF. In nucleotides, the CDR3 is TGTGCCAGCAGCCCGACGGCGGGAAGGGAGTTTAATGAAAAACTGTTTTTT.

The chain links TRBV28 to TRBJ2-3, with no clear D. CDR1 is MDHEN and CDR2 is SYDVKM in the germline V gene. Trimming shortened V by 4 bases and J by 8 bases, and 7 bases separated the two germline ends. The CDR3 runs 11 residues. The CDR3 loop is CASSYSGTQYF. The CDR3 nucleotides read TGTGCCAGCAGTTACTCGGGTACGCAGTATTTT.

The chain couples TRBV28 to TRBJ2-7; D unresolved. V shed 6 bases and J shed 0 bases, with 9 bases lying between them. This CDR3 comprises 13 residues. Germline values: CDR1 MDHEN, CDR2 SYDVKM. CDR3 bases: TGTGCCAGCAGGGTGAAACTCTCCTACGAGCAGTACTTC. Protein sequence: CASRVKLSYEQYF.